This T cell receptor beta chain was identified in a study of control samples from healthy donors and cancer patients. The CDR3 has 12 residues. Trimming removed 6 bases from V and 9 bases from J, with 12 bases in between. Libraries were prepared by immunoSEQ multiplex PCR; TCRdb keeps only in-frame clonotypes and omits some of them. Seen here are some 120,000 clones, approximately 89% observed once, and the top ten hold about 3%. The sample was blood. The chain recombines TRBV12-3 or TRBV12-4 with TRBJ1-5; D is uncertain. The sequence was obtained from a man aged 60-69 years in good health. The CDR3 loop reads CASSPEGMPQHF. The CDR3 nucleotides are TGTGCCAGCAGCCCCGAAGGTATGCCCCAGCATTTT.